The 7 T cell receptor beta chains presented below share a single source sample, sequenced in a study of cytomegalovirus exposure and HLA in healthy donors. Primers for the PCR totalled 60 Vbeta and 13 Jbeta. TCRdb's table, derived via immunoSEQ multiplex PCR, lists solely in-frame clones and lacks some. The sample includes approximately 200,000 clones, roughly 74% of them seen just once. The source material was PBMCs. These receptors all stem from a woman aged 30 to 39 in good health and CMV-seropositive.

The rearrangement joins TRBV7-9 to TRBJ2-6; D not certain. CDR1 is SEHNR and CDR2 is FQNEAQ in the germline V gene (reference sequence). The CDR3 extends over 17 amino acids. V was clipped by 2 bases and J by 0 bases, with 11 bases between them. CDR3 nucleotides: TGTGCCAGCAGCTTACGCGGTCCTATCTCTGGGGCCAACGTCCTGACTTTC. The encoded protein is CASSLRGPISGANVLTF.

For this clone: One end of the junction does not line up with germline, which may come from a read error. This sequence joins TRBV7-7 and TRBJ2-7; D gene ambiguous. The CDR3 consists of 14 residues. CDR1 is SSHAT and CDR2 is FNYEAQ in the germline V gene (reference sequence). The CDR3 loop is CASSPTLELSEQYF. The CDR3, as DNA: TGTGCTAGCAGCCCTACCCTTGAACTTTCCGAGCAGTACTTC.

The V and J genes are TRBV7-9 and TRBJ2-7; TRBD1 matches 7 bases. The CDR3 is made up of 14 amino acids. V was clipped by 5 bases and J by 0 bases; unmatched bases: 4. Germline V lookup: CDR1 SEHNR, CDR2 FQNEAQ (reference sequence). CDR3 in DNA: TGTGCCAGCAGCCAACGGGACAGCTCCTACGAGCAGTACTTC. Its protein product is CASSQRDSSYEQYF.

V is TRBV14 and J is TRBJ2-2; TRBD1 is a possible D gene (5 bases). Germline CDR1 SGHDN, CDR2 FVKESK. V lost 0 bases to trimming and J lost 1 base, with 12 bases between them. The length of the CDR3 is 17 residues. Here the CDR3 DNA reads TGTGCCAGCAGCCAAGAGGACAAGGTCGTGAACACCGGGGAGCTGTTTTTT. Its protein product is CASSQEDKVVNTGELFF.

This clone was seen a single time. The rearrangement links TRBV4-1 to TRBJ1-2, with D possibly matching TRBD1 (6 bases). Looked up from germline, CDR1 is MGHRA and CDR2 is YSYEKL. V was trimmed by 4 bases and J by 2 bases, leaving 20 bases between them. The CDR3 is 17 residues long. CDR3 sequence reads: CASSRQGVTGTNYGYTF. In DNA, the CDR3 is TGCGCCAGCAGCCGCCAAGGGGTAACAGGGACGAACTATGGCTACACCTTC.

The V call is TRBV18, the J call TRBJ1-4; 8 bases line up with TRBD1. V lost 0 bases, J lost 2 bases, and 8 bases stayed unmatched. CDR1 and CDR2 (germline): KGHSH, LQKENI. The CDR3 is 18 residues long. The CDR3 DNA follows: TGTGCCAGCTCACCACCCGCCTTCAGGGGGCGGACTAATGAAAAACTGTTTTTT. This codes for CASSPPAFRGRTNEKLFF.

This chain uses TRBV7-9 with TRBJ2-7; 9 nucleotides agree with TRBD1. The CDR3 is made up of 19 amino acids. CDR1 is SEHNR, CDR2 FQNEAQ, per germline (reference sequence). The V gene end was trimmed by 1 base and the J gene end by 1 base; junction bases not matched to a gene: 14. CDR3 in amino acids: CASSLGPGQGTGKSYEQYF. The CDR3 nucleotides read TGTGCCAGCAGCTTAGGACCGGGACAGGGAACTGGCAAGTCCTACGAGCAGTACTTC.